This T cell receptor beta chain stems from a study of T-cell memory formation after mild COVID-19. Trimming removed 3 bases from V and 5 bases from J, with 13 bases in between. The CDR3 extends over 15 amino acids. Per the germline V gene, CDR1 is SGHTA and CDR2 is FQGNSA. Using its own MiXCR run on the 5' RACE reads, TCRdb lists one record per CDR3 protein. The repertoire holds more than 350,000 distinct CDR3 sequences, with more than 15% as singletons. This clonotype was seen a handful of times. This receptor was taken from a man between 18 and 29 years old who had mild COVID-19 (a few samples of this study predate the infection). Cell type and time point are not known. The V and J genes are TRBV7-2 and TRBJ2-2; D is ambiguous. The specimen sequenced was PBMCs or a T cell subset sorted from them (not recorded which). The CDR3, as DNA: TGTGCCAGCAGCTTCCGGCCCGAACCAACCGGGGAGCTGTTTTTT. It yields the protein CASSFRPEPTGELFF.